A single sample gave rise to the 28 T cell receptor beta chains below, sequenced in a study of spatial heterogeneity in lung cancer. A single record per CDR3 protein comes from TCRdb applying MiXCR to the 5' RACE reads. The sample contains about 70,000 distinct CDR3 sequences, around 8.9% of which appear only once. Noted time point: blood at routine non-recurrence follow-up after resection. The specimen was PBMCs, collected at follow-up. The receptor source for this set is a female donor with early-stage non-small cell lung cancer.

This clonotype was picked up many times. V and J are TRBV11-2 and TRBJ2-5, with a weak D call TRBD1 (5 bases). The ends were cut back, 6 bases at V and 4 bases at J, with 15 bases in the middle. The CDR3 loop spans 14 amino acids. The germline CDR1 and CDR2 sequences are SGHAT and FQNNGV. The CDR3 here is CASRNPGNRETQYF. The DNA of the CDR3 is TGTGCCAGCAGGAACCCAGGGAACCGAGAGACCCAGTACTTC.

This clonotype was picked up a small number of times. The rearrangement joins TRBV7-3 to TRBJ1-2; no definite D call. Germline-derived CDR1 and CDR2 are SGHTA and FQGTGA. CDR3 length: 14 residues. Trimming removed 5 bases at V and 3 bases at J, with 13 bases between. The CDR3 sequence is CASSLSGRDYGYTF. Written as DNA, the CDR3 is TGTGCCAGCAGCCTAAGCGGCAGAGACTATGGCTACACCTTC.

The chain links TRBV3-1 to TRBJ1-5; 9 positions match TRBD1. With 6 bases clipped from V and 7 bases from J, the junction kept 10 bases outside the gene matches. Germline V gene sequence: CDR1 LGHDT, CDR2 YNNKEL (reference sequence). CDR3 size: 15 residues. CDR3 in amino acids: CASSPFRQGVQPQHF. CDR3 sequence (DNA): TGTGCCAGCAGTCCTTTTAGACAGGGGGTCCAGCCCCAGCATTTT. The whole variable domain, filled in from reference TRBV3-1 and TRBJ1-5, reads DTAVSQTPKYLVTQMGNDKSIKCEQNLGHDTMYWYKQDSKKFLKIMFSYNNKELIINETVPNRFSPKSPDKAHLNLHINSLELGDSAVYFCASSPFRQGVQPQHFGDGTRLSIL.

Comments on this clonotype: It may be a read error: a sequence one base away is much more abundant. This rearrangement joins TRBV12-3 or TRBV12-4 to TRBJ1-5; D remains unclear. The CDR3 has 12 residues. The CDR3 here is CAGSLDFQPQHF. The CDR3 DNA sequence: TGTGCCGGCAGTTTAGATTTCCAGCCCCAGCATTTT.

The gene calls are TRBV5-1 and TRBJ2-2; TRBD1 matches at 8 bases. The CDR3 has 15 amino acids. Germline V gene sequence: CDR1 SGHRS, CDR2 YFSETQ. The trim removed 3 bases at V and 4 bases at J, leaving 5 bases unmatched. The CDR3 protein is CASSWGQDLTGELFF. The CDR3 DNA follows: TGCGCCAGCAGCTGGGGACAGGACCTCACCGGGGAGCTGTTTTTT.

The sample holds many counts of this clonotype. The chain carries TRBV7-3 and TRBJ2-3, with D hard to call. The length of the CDR3 is 12 residues. Trimming stripped 1 base from V and 4 bases from J, with 3 bases between. Germline V CDR1 and CDR2: SGHTA, FQGTGA. CDR3 amino acids: CASSLNSDTQYF. CDR3 sequence (DNA): TGTGCCAGCAGCTTAAATTCAGATACGCAGTATTTT.

This clonotype appeared many times. The CDR3 coding sequence is TGTGCCAGCAGCAAGGGGGGGGGAGTCTACAATGAGCAGTTCTTC. Translated, it gives CASSKGGGVYNEQFF. This chain uses TRBV6-2 or TRBV6-3 with TRBJ2-1; a possible D gene is TRBD2 (7 bases). Per germline, CDR1 MNHEY and CDR2 SVGEGT. This CDR3 has 15 residues. Trimming stripped 6 bases from V and 3 bases from J, with 15 bases between.

This chain uses TRBV5-1 with TRBJ1-1; 7 bases agree with TRBD1. The J segment lost 0 bases and the V segment lost 1 base, leaving 3 bases of the junction unmatched. The CDR3 consists of 15 residues. Per the germline V gene, CDR1 is SGHRS and CDR2 is YFSETQ. The CDR3 DNA follows: TGCGCCAGCAGCTTGAGGAGGGGGCTGAACACTGAAGCTTTCTTT. It translates to CASSLRRGLNTEAFF.

The gene calls are TRBV5-1 and TRBJ2-2; D is unresolved. V was trimmed by 3 bases and J by 2 bases, leaving 11 bases between them. Looked up from germline, CDR1 is SGHRS and CDR2 is YFSETQ. CDR3 length equals 15 residues. The CDR3 spells CASSSSLPNTGELFF. CDR3 coding DNA: TGCGCCAGCAGCTCCTCCCTCCCAAACACCGGGGAGCTGTTTTTT.

The chain has TRBV6-2 or TRBV6-3 and TRBJ2-1; 10 bases line up with TRBD1. CDR1 and CDR2 (germline): MNHEY, SVGEGT. Trimming cost V 2 bases and J 7 bases; bases outside gene matches: 5. This CDR3 has 15 residues. CDR3 residues: CASSYGTGALNEQFF. As DNA, the CDR3 is TGTGCCAGCAGTTACGGGACAGGGGCCTTGAATGAGCAGTTCTTC.

This clonotype was observed a few times. The chain has TRBV14 and TRBJ2-7; 7 nucleotides agree with TRBD2. From germline, CDR1 is SGHDN and CDR2 FVKESK. The V gene end was trimmed by 8 bases and the J gene end by 1 base; junction bases not matched to a gene: 20. CDR3 length equals 18 residues. CDR3 sequence: CASGIRPFGGRVSYEQYF. CDR3 nucleotides: TGTGCCAGCGGGATTAGACCGTTCGGGGGGAGAGTGTCCTACGAGCAGTACTTC.

This clonotype was observed many times. J is TRBJ2-2 and V is TRBV28, with D unclear. From germline, CDR1 is MDHEN and CDR2 SYDVKM. The CDR3 has 15 residues. The V end was cut by 3 bases, the J end by 0 bases, with 8 bases between. The CDR3 DNA reads TGTGCCAGCAGTTTGAGGACGCCGAACACCGGGGAGCTGTTTTTT. The encoded protein is CASSLRTPNTGELFF.

This clonotype was detected ten times or more. One end of the junction is discordant with germline, which a read error may explain. This chain links TRBV10-2 with TRBJ2-1; D unresolved. Germline CDR1 is WSHSY and CDR2 is SAAADI. The CDR3 has 10 residues. The CDR3 here is CASGDNEQFF. The CDR3 coding sequence is TGCGCCAGCGGTGACAATGAGCAGTTCTTC.

Ten or more counts support this clonotype. The chain uses TRBV10-1 and TRBJ1-6, with D possibly TRBD1 on 6 matching bases. Germline-derived CDR1 and CDR2 are WNHNN and SYGVQD (reference sequence). The germline V and J ends were trimmed by 6 bases and 6 bases, with 15 bases remaining between them. This CDR3 is built from 15 residues. CDR3 amino acids: CASRMDSEINSPLHF. The CDR3 region has the DNA TGCGCCAGCAGGATGGACAGTGAGATTAATTCACCCCTCCACTTT.

This clonotype was seen repeatedly, ten times or more. The chain joins TRBV12-3 or TRBV12-4 to TRBJ2-1; 10 positions agree with TRBD2. V dropped 6 bases and J dropped 8; count of bases not matched to a gene: 13. This CDR3 is 16 amino acids long. The CDR3 bases are TGTGCCAGCAGCCACGTCTCAGCGGGAGGGGGGGATGAGCAGTTCTTC. Translating gives CASSHVSAGGGDEQFF.

A remark on this clonotype: A much more abundant neighbour one base away suggests this may be a read error. This chain links TRBV29-1 with TRBJ1-5; D ambiguous. Looked up from germline, CDR1 is SQVTM and CDR2 is ANQGSEA. The CDR3 runs 14 residues. Trimming took 4 bases from V and 6 from J, leaving 16 bases between them. In DNA form, the CDR3 reads TGCAGCGTTGTCATGGCAGATCAGCCTCAGCCCCAGCATTTT. Translation: CSVVMADQPQPQHF.

This clonotype was found a few times. This sequence joins TRBV5-1 and TRBJ1-5, with D maybe TRBD1 (5 bases). This CDR3 is 17 amino acids long. V lost 0 bases, J lost 1 base, and 14 bases lay in between. Germline V gene sequence: CDR1 SGHRS, CDR2 YFSETQ. CDR3 bases: TGCGCCAGCAGCTTGGGAGCCGGGACGGAAAGCAATCAGCCCCAGCATTTT. This gives the protein CASSLGAGTESNQPQHF.

The chain recombines TRBV5-1 with TRBJ1-1, with TRBD1 matching 9 bases. Germline-derived CDR1 and CDR2 are SGHRS and YFSETQ. This CDR3 is 14 amino acids long. Trimming took 4 bases from V and 7 from J; bases not matched to a gene: 8. The CDR3 reads CASSPDRGRNEAFF. CDR3 in DNA: TGCGCCAGCAGCCCGGACAGGGGTCGTAATGAAGCTTTCTTT. Drawing the rest from reference TRBV5-1 and TRBJ1-1, the complete variable domain is KAGVTQTPRYLIKTRGQQVTLSCSPISGHRSVSWYQQTPGQGLQFLFEYFSETQRNKGNFPGRFSGRQFSNSRSEMNVSTLELGDSALYLCASSPDRGRNEAFFGQGTRLTVV.

This clonotype was counted ten times or more. The V gene is TRBV7-9, the J gene TRBJ2-3; TRBD1 or TRBD2 may be the D gene (6 bases each). In germline, CDR1 is SEHNR, CDR2 FQNEAQ (reference sequence). CDR3 length: 13 amino acids. Trimming shortened V by 4 bases and J by 7 bases, and 12 bases separated the two germline ends. Here the CDR3 reads CASSSQGGNTQYF. Here the CDR3 DNA reads TGTGCCAGCAGCTCCCAAGGGGGGAATACGCAGTATTTT.

The chain has TRBV20-1 and TRBJ2-3; 12 bases are a match to TRBD1. The CDR3 runs to 15 residues. V shed 3 bases and J 12 bases; nucleotides not matched to a gene: 13. Germline loops: CDR1 DFQATT, CDR2 SNEGSKA (reference sequence). CDR3 in DNA: TGCAGTGCTAGCGCACCGGGACAGGGGGCTTTGTTCCAGTATTTT. It codes for CSASAPGQGALFQYF.

Only a few counts were recorded for this clonotype. V and J are TRBV27 and TRBJ2-5; 7 nucleotides agree with TRBD1. Trimming took 4 bases from V and 7 from J; bases not matched to a gene: 6. Germline values: CDR1 MNHEY, CDR2 SMNVEV (reference sequence). The CDR3 sequence is 13 residues long. CDR3 region: CASSSGTAGTQYF. In nucleotides, the CDR3 is TGTGCCAGCAGTTCCGGGACAGCCGGGACCCAGTACTTC.

This clonotype has ten or more counts. The chain carries TRBV21-1 and TRBJ2-4; TRBD1, as called in the table, went unchecked against the DNA. TRBV21-1 is assigned pseudogene status. The CDR3 totals 18 residues. The CDR3 DNA is TGTGCCAGCCTTCCCCAGGGTAATATAGTCCTAGCCAAAAACATTCAGTACTTC. Amino acids: CASLPQGNIVLAKNIQYF.

This clonotype was recorded many times. The chain employs TRBV7-8 and TRBJ1-5; D perhaps matches TRBD1 (5 bases). Trimming shortened V by 6 bases and J by 0 bases, and 12 bases separated the two germline ends. Germline loops: CDR1 SGHVS, CDR2 FQNEAQ. The CDR3 is 15 amino acids. DNA for the CDR3: TGTGCCAGCAGTCGGACATTCTATAGCAATCAGCCCCAGCATTTT. This sequence encodes CASSRTFYSNQPQHF.

The chain recombines TRBV7-8 with TRBJ1-1; 7 bases match TRBD1. CDR3 size: 14 residues. Germline V CDR1 and CDR2: SGHVS, FQNEAQ. Trimming took 5 bases from V and 5 from J; bases not matched to a gene: 8. The CDR3 DNA is TGTGCCAGCAGCCATAGACAGGGAGGAACTGAAGCTTTCTTT. It codes for CASSHRQGGTEAFF.

The chain carries TRBV7-9 and TRBJ2-1; no definite D call. CDR1 is SEHNR, CDR2 FQNEAQ, per germline (reference sequence). The V end was cut by 8 bases, the J end by 10 bases, with 9 bases between. This CDR3 has 10 amino acids. Here the CDR3 reads CASFPSEQFF. The CDR3 bases are TGTGCCAGCTTCCCCTCCGAGCAGTTCTTC.

This clonotype was seen only once. The gene calls are TRBV9 and TRBJ2-3, with a weak D call TRBD2 (6 bases). The V end lost 4 bases, the J end lost 2 bases, and 14 bases lay between the germline ends. The germline V gene encodes CDR1 SGDLS and CDR2 YYNGEE. There are 15 residues in the CDR3. CDR3 residues: CASSIRDSATDTQYF. The CDR3 DNA reads as TGTGCCAGCAGCATCCGGGACTCCGCCACAGATACGCAGTATTTT. Full variable domain (remainder filled in from reference TRBV9 and TRBJ2-3): DSGVTQTPKHLITATGQRVTLRCSPRSGDLSVYWYQQSLDQGLQFLIQYYNGEERAKGNILERFSAQQFPDLHSELNLSSLELGDSALYFCASSIRDSATDTQYFGPGTRLTVL.

This clonotype was recorded many times. The chain links TRBV6-1 to TRBJ1-6; possible D gene TRBD1, 5 bases. Germline values: CDR1 MNHNS, CDR2 SASEGT. This CDR3 is 15 amino acids long. V lost 2 bases and J 9 bases, leaving 14 bases between the germline ends. The DNA for the CDR3 is TGTGCCAGCAGTGAAAATCATGGCAGGGCTTCACCCCTCCACTTT. Translation: CASSENHGRASPLHF.

This clonotype was recorded a few times. The chain uses TRBV7-9 and TRBJ2-1; 7 bases agree with TRBD2. The CDR3 covers 16 residues. Trimming cost V 6 bases and J 5 bases; bases outside gene matches: 13. Germline CDR1 and CDR2: SEHNR and FQNEAQ (reference sequence). Here the CDR3 reads CASRPSRGRDHNEQFF. The CDR3 DNA reads as TGTGCCAGCAGGCCTAGTCGGGGGAGGGACCACAATGAGCAGTTCTTC.